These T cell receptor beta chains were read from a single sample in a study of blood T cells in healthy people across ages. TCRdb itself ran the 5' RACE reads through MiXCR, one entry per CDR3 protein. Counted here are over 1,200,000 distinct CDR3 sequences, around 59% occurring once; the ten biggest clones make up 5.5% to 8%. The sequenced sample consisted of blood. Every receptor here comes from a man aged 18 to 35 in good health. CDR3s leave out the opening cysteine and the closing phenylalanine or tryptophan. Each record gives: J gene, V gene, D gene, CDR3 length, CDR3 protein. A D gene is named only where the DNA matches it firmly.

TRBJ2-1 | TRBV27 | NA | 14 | ASSLRATRLANEQF
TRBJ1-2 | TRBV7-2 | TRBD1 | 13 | ASSLETGGGYGYT
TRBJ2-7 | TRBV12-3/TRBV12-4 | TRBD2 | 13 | ASSPGGLFSYEQY
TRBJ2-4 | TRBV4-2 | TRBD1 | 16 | ASSQDRQGAVAKNIQY
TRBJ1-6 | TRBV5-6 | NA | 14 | ASSLALGARNSPLH
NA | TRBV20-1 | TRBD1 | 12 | SASRDRGVSEQY
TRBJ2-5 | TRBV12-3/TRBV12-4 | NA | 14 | ASSSTLRGRQETQY
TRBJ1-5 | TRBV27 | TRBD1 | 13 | ASSLRTGGDQPQH
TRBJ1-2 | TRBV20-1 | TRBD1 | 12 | SAPDRAGNYGYT
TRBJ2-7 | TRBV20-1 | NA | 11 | SATPNRAYEQY
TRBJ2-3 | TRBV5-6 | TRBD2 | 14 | ASSLGLAATTDTQY
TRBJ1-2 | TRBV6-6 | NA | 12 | ASSEEQLNYGYT
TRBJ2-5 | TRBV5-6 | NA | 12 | ASSATFRATLQY
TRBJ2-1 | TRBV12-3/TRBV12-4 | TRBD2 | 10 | ASSFGGAVKF
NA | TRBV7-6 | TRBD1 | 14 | ASSLTGTGEYYEQY
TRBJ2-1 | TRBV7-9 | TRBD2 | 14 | ASSLERTSSRGEQF
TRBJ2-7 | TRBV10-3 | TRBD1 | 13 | AISVTGQGAYEQY
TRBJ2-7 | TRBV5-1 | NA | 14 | ASSLGLLTGSYEQY
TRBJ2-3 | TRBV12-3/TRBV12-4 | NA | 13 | ASSSQRQKTDTQY
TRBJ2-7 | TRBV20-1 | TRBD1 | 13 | SARGRTGNSYEQY
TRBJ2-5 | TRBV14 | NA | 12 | ASSPRDSGETQY
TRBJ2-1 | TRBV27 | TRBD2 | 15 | ASRRGTSGRAGNEQF
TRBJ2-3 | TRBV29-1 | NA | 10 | SVGEIADTQY
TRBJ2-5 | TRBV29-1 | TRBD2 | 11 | SVEASGGREQY
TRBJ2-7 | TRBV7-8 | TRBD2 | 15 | ASSSGTSGSVPYEQY
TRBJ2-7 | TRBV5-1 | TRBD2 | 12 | ASSRTRETYEQY
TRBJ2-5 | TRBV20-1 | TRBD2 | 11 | SSSTGGKETQY
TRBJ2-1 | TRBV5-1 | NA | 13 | ASSLVIGFTDEQF
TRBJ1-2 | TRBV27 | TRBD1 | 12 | ASSSGQGFSGYT
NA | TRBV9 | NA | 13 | ASSAGEGIGYEQY
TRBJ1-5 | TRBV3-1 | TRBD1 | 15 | ASSQDQGTGDNQPQH
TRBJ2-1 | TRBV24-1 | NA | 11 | ATSDGQYNEQF
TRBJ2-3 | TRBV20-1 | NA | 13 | SASWVNGNPDTQY
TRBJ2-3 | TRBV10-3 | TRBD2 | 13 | AISEAGGPADTQY
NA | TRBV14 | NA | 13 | ASSLEGDGHNEQY
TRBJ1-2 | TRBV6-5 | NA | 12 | ASSWQSKADGYT
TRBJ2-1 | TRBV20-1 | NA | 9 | SVIAPNEQF
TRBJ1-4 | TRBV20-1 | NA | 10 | SYTGSNEKLF
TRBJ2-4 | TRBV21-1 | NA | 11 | ASSKGPKNIQY
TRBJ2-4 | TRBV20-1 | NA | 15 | SATLPGQSFLGNIQY